This T cell receptor (beta chain) was sequenced during a study of T cells after yellow fever vaccination. Overall study: Preparation of the low-cell-number fractions used SMART-Seq v4 Ultra Low Input.

A 5'RACE template-switching step, the method used to make TCR cDNA, added a universal primer site and UMIs. TCRdb called the 5' RACE reads again in MiXCR, with one record for every CDR3 protein. The sample consists of about 320,000 distinct CDR3 sequences, around 11% of them appearing once. Trimming at V came to 0 bases and at J to 10 bases, leaving 9 bases not matched to a gene. The CDR3 is 16 residues long. Germline V gives CDR1 SGHVS, CDR2 FNYEAQ. General study points: At approximately 95% for CD4 and 70% to 90% for CD8, most primary-vaccination clones showed up again after the booster. Some clonotypes were seen in both the CD4 and the CD8 compartments. These made up a small share and likely arose from convergent recombination.

This clonotype turned up a few times. Antigen specificity is unknown. The receptor's source is a man between 18 and 29 years old who received the YFV17D yellow fever vaccine. Here the sequenced sample was CD4+ T cells sorted from PBMCs, taken 45 days after the yellow fever booster vaccination. V gene TRBV7-6 combines with J gene TRBJ1-6; TRBD1 aligns across 7 bases. CDR3 DNA sequence: TGTGCCAGCAGCTTAGCTACGACAGGGTCGGGATCACCCCTCCACTTT. As protein: CASSLATTGSGSPLHF.